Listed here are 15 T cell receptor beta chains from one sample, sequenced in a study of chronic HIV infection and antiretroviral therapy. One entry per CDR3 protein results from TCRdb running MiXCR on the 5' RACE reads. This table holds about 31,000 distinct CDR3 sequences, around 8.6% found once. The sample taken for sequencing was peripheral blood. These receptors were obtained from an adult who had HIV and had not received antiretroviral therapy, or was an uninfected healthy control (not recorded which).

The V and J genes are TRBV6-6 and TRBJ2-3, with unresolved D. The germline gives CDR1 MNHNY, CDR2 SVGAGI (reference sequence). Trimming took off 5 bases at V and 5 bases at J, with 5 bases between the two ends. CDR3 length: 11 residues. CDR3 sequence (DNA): TGTGCCAGCAGTCCTCGAGATACGCAGTATTTT. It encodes CASSPRDTQYF.

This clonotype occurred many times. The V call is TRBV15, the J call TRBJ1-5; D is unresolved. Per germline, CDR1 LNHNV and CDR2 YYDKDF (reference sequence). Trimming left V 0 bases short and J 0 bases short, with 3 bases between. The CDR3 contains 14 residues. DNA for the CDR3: TGTGCCACCAGCAGAGATGATAGCAATCAGCCCCAGCATTTT. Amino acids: CATSRDDSNQPQHF.

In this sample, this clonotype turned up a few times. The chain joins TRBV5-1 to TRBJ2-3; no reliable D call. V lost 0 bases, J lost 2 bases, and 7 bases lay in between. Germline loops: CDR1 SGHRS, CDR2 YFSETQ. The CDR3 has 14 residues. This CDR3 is CASSLAVATDTQYF. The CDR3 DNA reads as TGCGCCAGCAGCTTGGCAGTAGCCACAGATACGCAGTATTTT.

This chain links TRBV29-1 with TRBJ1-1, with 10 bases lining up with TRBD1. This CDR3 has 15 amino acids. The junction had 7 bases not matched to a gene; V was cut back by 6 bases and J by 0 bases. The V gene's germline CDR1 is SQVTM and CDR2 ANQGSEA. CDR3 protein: CSVSRTGGMNTEAFF. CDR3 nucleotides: TGCAGCGTCTCCCGGACAGGGGGTATGAACACTGAAGCTTTCTTT.

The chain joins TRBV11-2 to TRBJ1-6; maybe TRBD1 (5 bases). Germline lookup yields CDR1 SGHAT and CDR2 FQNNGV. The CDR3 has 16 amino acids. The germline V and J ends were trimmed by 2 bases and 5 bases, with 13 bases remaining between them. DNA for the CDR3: TGTGCCAGCAGCTTAATGGCAGGGATCGATAATTCACCCCTCCACTTT. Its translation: CASSLMAGIDNSPLHF.

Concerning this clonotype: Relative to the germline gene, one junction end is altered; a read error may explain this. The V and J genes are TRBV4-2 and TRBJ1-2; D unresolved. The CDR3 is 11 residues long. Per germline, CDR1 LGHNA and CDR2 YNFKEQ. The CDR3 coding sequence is TGTGCCAGCAGATACGACTATGGCGACACCTTC. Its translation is CASRYDYGDTF.

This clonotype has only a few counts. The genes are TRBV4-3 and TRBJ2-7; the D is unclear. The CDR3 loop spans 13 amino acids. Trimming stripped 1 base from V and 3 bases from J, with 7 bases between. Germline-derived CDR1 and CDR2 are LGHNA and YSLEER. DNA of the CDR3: TGCGCCAGCAGCCAAGGTACAATCTACGAGCAGTACTTC. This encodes CASSQGTIYEQYF.

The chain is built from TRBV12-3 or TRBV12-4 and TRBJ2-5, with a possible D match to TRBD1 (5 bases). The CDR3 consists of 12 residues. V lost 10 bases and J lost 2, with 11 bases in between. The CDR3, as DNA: TGTGCCACAAGTCAGGGTCAAGAGACCCAGTACTTC. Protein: CATSQGQETQYF.

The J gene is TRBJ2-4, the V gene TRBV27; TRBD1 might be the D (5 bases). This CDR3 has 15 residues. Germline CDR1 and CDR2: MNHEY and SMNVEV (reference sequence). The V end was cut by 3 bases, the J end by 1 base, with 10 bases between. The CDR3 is CASSFSGLAKNIQYF. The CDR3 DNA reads TGTGCCAGCAGTTTCTCAGGGCTGGCCAAAAACATTCAGTACTTC.

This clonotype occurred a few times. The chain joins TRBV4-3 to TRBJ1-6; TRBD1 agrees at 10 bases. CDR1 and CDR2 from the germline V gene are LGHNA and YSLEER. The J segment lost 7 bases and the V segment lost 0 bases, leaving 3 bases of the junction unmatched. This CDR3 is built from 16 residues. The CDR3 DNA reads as TGCGCCAGCAGCCAAGATTGGACAGGGGGAAATTCACCCCTCCACTTT. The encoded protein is CASSQDWTGGNSPLHF.

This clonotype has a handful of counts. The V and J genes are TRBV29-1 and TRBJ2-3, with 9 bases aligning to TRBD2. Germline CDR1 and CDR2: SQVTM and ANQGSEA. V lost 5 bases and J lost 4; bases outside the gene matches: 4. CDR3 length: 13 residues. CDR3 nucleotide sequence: TGCAGCGTTTGCGGGAGGGCAGCAGATACGCAGTATTTT. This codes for CSVCGRAADTQYF.

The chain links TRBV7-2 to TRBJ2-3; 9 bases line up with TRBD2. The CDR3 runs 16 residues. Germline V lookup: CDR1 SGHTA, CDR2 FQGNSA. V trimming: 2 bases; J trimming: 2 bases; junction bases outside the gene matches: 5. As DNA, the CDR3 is TGTGCCAGCAGCTTAAGAAGCGGGGGGCCCACAGATACGCAGTATTTT. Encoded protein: CASSLRSGGPTDTQYF. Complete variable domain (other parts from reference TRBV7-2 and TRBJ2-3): GAGVSQSPSNKVTEKGKDVELRCDPISGHTALYWYRQSLGQGLEFLIYFQGNSAPDKSGLPSDRFSAERTGGSVSTLTIQRTQQEDSAVYLCASSLRSGGPTDTQYFGPGTRLTVL.

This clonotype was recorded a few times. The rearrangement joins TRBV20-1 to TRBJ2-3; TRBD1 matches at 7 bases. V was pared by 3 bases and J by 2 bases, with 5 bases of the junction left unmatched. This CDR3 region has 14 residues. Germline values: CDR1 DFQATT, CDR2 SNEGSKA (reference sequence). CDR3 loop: CSASGTDSTDTQYF. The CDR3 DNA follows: TGCAGTGCTAGCGGGACAGATTCCACAGATACGCAGTATTTT.

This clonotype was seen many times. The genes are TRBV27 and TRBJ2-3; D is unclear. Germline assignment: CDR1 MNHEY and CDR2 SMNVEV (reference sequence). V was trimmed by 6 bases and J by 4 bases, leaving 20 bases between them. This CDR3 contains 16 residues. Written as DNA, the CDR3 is TGTGCCAGCAGCGAAGCCCCCTACCGCAAGTCAGATACGCAGTATTTT. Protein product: CASSEAPYRKSDTQYF.

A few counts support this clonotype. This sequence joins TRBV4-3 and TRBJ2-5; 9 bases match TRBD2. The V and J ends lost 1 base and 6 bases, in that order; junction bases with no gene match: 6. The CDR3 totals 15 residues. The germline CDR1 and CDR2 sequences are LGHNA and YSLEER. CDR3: CASSQVAGGRKTQYF. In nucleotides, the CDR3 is TGCGCCAGCAGCCAAGTGGCGGGGGGGCGAAAGACCCAGTACTTC.